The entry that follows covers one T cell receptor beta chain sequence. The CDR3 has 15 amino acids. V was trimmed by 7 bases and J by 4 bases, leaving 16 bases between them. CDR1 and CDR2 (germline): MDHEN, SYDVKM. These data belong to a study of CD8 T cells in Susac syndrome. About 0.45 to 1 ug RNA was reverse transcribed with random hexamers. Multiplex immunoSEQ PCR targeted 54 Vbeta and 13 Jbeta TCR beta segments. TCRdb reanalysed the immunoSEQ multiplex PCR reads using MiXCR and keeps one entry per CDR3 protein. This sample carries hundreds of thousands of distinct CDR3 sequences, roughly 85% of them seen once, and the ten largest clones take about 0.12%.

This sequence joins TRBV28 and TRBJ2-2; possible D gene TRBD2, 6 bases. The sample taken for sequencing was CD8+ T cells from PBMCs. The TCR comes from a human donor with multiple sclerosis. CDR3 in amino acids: CASTTPGTRTGELFF. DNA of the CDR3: TGTGCCAGCACTACACCGGGGACTCGCACCGGGGAGCTGTTTTTT.